The 20 T cell receptor beta chains below come from one sample, sequenced in a study of early T cells in non-severe SARS-CoV-2 infection. Each CDR3 protein is one row after TCRdb ran MiXCR on the 5' RACE reads. In the table there are 95,000 to 100,000 distinct CDR3 sequences, roughly 9.6% of which are singletons. Sequences were obtained from whole blood. The receptors shown here come from an adult who was a healthcare worker with PCR-confirmed SARS-CoV-2 infection or an uninfected control (not recorded which).

This sequence joins TRBV19 and TRBJ1-1; weak D call: TRBD1 (5 bases). V was shortened by 5 bases and J by 6 bases, with 16 bases between the two germline ends. The CDR3 totals 14 residues. CDR1 and CDR2 (germline): LNHDA, SQIVND (reference sequence). CDR3: CASSLRQPSAEAFF. CDR3 sequence (DNA): TGTGCCAGTAGTCTACGACAGCCCTCAGCTGAAGCTTTCTTT.

Many counts were recorded for this clonotype. The gene calls are TRBV2 and TRBJ1-1; 7 nucleotides match TRBD1. The V gene end was trimmed by 6 bases and the J gene end by 2 bases; junction bases not matched to a gene: 6. Looked up from germline, CDR1 is SNHLY and CDR2 is FYNNEI. This CDR3 has 14 amino acids. The CDR3 loop is CASSRQGTNTEAFF. As DNA, the CDR3 is TGTGCCAGCAGCCGACAGGGAACTAACACTGAAGCTTTCTTT.

V gene TRBV28 combines with J gene TRBJ2-2; D may match TRBD1 or TRBD2 (5 bases each). CDR3 length equals 15 residues. CDR1 is MDHEN and CDR2 is SYDVKM in the germline V gene. The V and J ends lost 3 bases and 3 bases respectively, with 11 bases between them. The CDR3 loop is CASSLGRPHTGELFF. In nucleotides, the CDR3 is TGTGCCAGCAGTTTGGGACGGCCTCACACCGGGGAGCTGTTTTTT.

This clonotype was recorded at least ten times. The chain links TRBV29-1 to TRBJ1-1; D is possibly TRBD1 (5 bases). The CDR3 extends over 19 amino acids. V was cut by 7 bases and J by 7 bases, with 37 bases left in between. Germline CDR1 and CDR2: SQVTM and ANQGSEA. CDR3 in amino acids: CSGELDNPGPPTTGHEAFF. The CDR3 bases are TGCAGCGGTGAGCTAGATAACCCGGGACCCCCAACAACAGGCCATGAAGCTTTCTTT.

Ten or more counts support this clonotype. CDR3 amino acids: CASSRGPAKNIQYF. The DNA of the CDR3 is TGTGCCAGCAGCCGTGGCCCAGCCAAAAACATTCAGTACTTC. The chain uses TRBV13 and TRBJ2-4, with no clear D. CDR1 and CDR2 (germline): PRHDT, FYEKMQ (reference sequence). CDR3 length equals 14 residues. Trimming cost V 5 bases and J 0 bases, with 8 bases left between them.

This clonotype was detected only a few times. This chain uses TRBV2 with TRBJ2-2; D ambiguous. Germline CDR1 and CDR2: SNHLY and FYNNEI. The V and J ends lost 6 bases and 3 bases respectively, with 8 bases between them. The CDR3 covers 13 residues. The DNA for the CDR3 is TGTGCCAGCAGCGAGACTCACACCGGGGAGCTGTTTTTT. This translates into CASSETHTGELFF.

The chain recombines TRBV7-9 with TRBJ2-2; D not resolved. CDR1 is SEHNR and CDR2 is FQNEAQ in the germline V gene (reference sequence). Trimming cost V 2 bases and J 0 bases, with 7 bases left between them. This CDR3 spans 15 amino acids. The CDR3 DNA is TGTGCCAGCAGCTTAAGGACCTCGAACACCGGGGAGCTGTTTTTT. Translated, it gives CASSLRTSNTGELFF.

The rearrangement uses TRBV14 and TRBJ1-1; the D is unclear. The CDR3 has 14 amino acids. Trimming took 2 bases from V and 0 from J, leaving 7 bases between them. The germline V gene encodes CDR1 SGHDN and CDR2 FVKESK. The CDR3 DNA reads as TGTGCCAGCAGCCAACCGGGAATGAACACTGAAGCTTTCTTT. Translating it yields CASSQPGMNTEAFF.

There are many counts of this clonotype. The chain employs TRBV29-1 and TRBJ2-5; D gene uncertain. Looked up from germline, CDR1 is SQVTM and CDR2 is ANQGSEA. The CDR3 totals 10 residues. V gave up 6 bases and J gave up 3 bases, with 5 bases separating them. CDR3 sequence: CSVEEETQYF. The CDR3 nucleotides read TGCAGCGTCGAGGAAGAGACCCAGTACTTC.

Many counts were recorded for this clonotype. The chain combines TRBV10-2 with TRBJ1-5, with D hard to call. The V end was cut by 4 bases, the J end by 0 bases, with 4 bases between. In germline, CDR1 is WSHSY, CDR2 SAAADI. This CDR3 is 13 amino acids long. The CDR3 nucleotides read TGCGCCAGCAGTGTTTATAGCAATCAGCCCCAGCATTTT. Residues: CASSVYSNQPQHF.

This clonotype was detected a few times. The chain uses TRBV5-8 and TRBJ1-2; no clear D gene. The V and J ends lost 0 bases and 2 bases respectively, with 11 bases between them. Germline V gives CDR1 SGHTS, CDR2 YDEGEE. This CDR3 has 15 residues. CDR3 sequence (DNA): TGTGCCAGCAGCTTGGGGGTGTTAGGGAACTATGGCTACACCTTC. This translates into CASSLGVLGNYGYTF.

This clonotype has a count of ten or more. V usage is TRBV2 and J usage is TRBJ2-1, with 10 positions matching TRBD1. Germline V gives CDR1 SNHLY, CDR2 FYNNEI. J was trimmed by 7 bases and V by 4 bases; bases with no gene match: 13. CDR3 length equals 17 residues. Written as DNA, the CDR3 is TGTGCCAGCAGTGGGCGCGTTCGGGACAGGGGATCTAATGAGCAGTTCTTC. Its protein product is CASSGRVRDRGSNEQFF. The full variable domain, rest sourced from reference TRBV2 and TRBJ2-1, is EPEVTQTPSHQVTQMGQEVILRCVPISNHLYFYWYRQILGQKVEFLVSFYNNEISEKSEIFDDQFSVERPDGSNFTLKIRSTKLEDSAMYFCASSGRVRDRGSNEQFFGPGTRLTVL.

This clonotype was found many times. The chain uses TRBV24-1 and TRBJ1-1; D ambiguous. The V gene lost 9 bases and the J gene lost 3 bases, with 13 bases spanning the gap. CDR1 and CDR2 from the germline V gene are KGHDR and SFDVKD. The CDR3 consists of 13 residues. The CDR3 region is CATAGKRDTEAFF. The CDR3 DNA follows: TGTGCCACCGCGGGAAAGCGAGACACTGAAGCTTTCTTT.

This clonotype has more than one count but fewer than ten. The chain has TRBV11-2 and TRBJ2-3; no clear D. Between the trimmed V and J ends, which lost 0 bases and 2 bases, there was a span of 9 bases. The length of the CDR3 is 15 residues. CDR1 and CDR2 (germline): SGHAT, FQNNGV. CDR3 sequence (DNA): TGTGCCAGCAGCTTAGAAGGGTTTGACACAGATACGCAGTATTTT. Protein product: CASSLEGFDTDTQYF.

This clonotype was counted many times. V gene TRBV27 combines with J gene TRBJ2-5, with D perhaps matching TRBD2 (6 bases). This CDR3 comprises 17 residues. Trimming shortened V by 9 bases and J by 4 bases, and 27 bases separated the two germline ends. In germline, CDR1 is MNHEY, CDR2 SMNVEV (reference sequence). This chain's CDR3 is CARWGSWLAQIRETQYF. The DNA of the CDR3 is TGTGCCAGATGGGGCTCCTGGCTAGCGCAAATCCGAGAGACCCAGTACTTC.

This chain joins TRBV5-1 and TRBJ1-3; D not resolved. The CDR3 length is 15 residues. Germline lookup yields CDR1 SGHRS and CDR2 YFSETQ. V shed 3 bases and J shed 4 bases, with 14 bases lying between them. CDR3 sequence reads: CASSSRTTQGNTIYF. Written as DNA, the CDR3 is TGCGCCAGCAGCTCTCGGACGACGCAGGGAAACACCATATATTTT.

Regarding this clonotype: This likely comes from a read error, as the CDR3 has no conserved phenylalanine or tryptophan at its end. This chain links TRBV7-9 with TRBJ1-1, with D possibly TRBD1 on 6 matching bases. Deletions cut 5 bases from V and 1 base from J, with 11 bases between. In germline, CDR1 is SEHNR, CDR2 FQNEAQ (reference sequence). The CDR3 is 14 amino acids. The chain's CDR3 is CASSLGQSNTEAFS. Here the CDR3 DNA reads TGTGCCAGCAGCCTGGGACAATCGAACACTGAAGCTTTCTCT.

The gene calls are TRBV19 and TRBJ2-5, with 7 bases identical to TRBD1. The CDR3 runs to 15 residues. The germline gives CDR1 LNHDA, CDR2 SQIVND (reference sequence). Germline trimming cut 6 bases from V and 2 bases from J; bases unmatched to any gene: 9. The DNA for the CDR3 is TGTGCCAGTAGCCGAACCGGGACAGCACAAGAGACCCAGTACTTC. It specifies CASSRTGTAQETQYF.

This clonotype was detected a few times. V is TRBV12-3 or TRBV12-4 and J is TRBJ1-2; TRBD1 agrees at 10 bases. After removal of 2 bases from V and 2 bases from J, the junction contained 11 bases not matched to a gene. This CDR3 comprises 18 residues. The CDR3 protein is CASSLSLVRQGANYGYTF. CDR3 DNA: TGTGCCAGCAGTTTAAGTCTTGTTAGACAGGGGGCGAACTATGGCTACACCTTC.

The chain employs TRBV12-3 or TRBV12-4 and TRBJ2-1; 7 bases map to TRBD2. The CDR3 has 14 amino acids. Trimming took 3 bases from V and 9 from J; bases not matched to a gene: 8. In nucleotides, the CDR3 is TGTGCCAGCAGTTTTCAGGCGGGAGCCGCTGAGCAGTTCTTC. This translates into CASSFQAGAAEQFF.